This TCR beta chain was sequenced for a study of cytomegalovirus exposure and HLA in healthy donors. About the study: Among the 300 to 400 donors who were genotyped, 81% fell in the genetic ancestry cluster that is associated with self-reported Caucasian donors. The study, taken as a whole, reports: The availability of immune exposure information extended only to CMV serostatus. The CMV antigen specificity of a few CMV-associated chains was confirmed through in vitro analysis.

60 Vbeta and 13 Jbeta primers were used in PCR. TCRdb's copy holds only in-frame clones and misses some; the assay was immunoSEQ multiplex PCR. Of fewer than 250,000 clones in the sample, about 86% were seen once. Germline values: CDR1 SEHNR, CDR2 FQNEAQ (reference sequence). This CDR3 spans 13 amino acids. After removal of 4 bases from V and 2 bases from J, the junction contained 0 bases not matched to a gene. Details on this clone: Its specificity is unknown.

This TCR came from a man aged 35 to 55 in good health and CMV-seropositive. The sample was PBMCs. The rearrangement uses TRBV7-9 and TRBJ2-7; 9 bases fit TRBD1. CDR3 coding DNA: TGTGCCAGCAGCTACAGGGGGCCCTACGAGCAGTACTTC. Translating it yields CASSYRGPYEQYF.